Below, 13 T cell receptor beta chains from the same sample are listed, as sequenced in a study of CD8 T cells in Susac syndrome. RNA amounts of about 0.5 to 1 ug underwent reverse transcription with random hexamers. TCRdb re-derived calls from the immunoSEQ multiplex PCR reads in MiXCR, one entry per CDR3 protein. The table lists about 240,000 distinct CDR3 sequences, about 95% of them singletons. The sequencing input was CD4+ T cells from PBMCs. These receptors all stem from a human donor with Susac syndrome.

The table lists this clonotype with a few counts. The J gene is TRBJ2-5, the V gene TRBV28, with D uncertain. The germline CDR1 and CDR2 sequences are MDHEN and SYDVKM. Trimming cost V 3 bases and J 1 base, with 3 bases left between them. This CDR3 comprises 12 residues. CDR3 nucleotides: TGTGCCAGCAGTTTTCGCCAAGAGACCCAGTACTTC. Translating gives CASSFRQETQYF.

The V gene is TRBV4-1, the J gene TRBJ1-2, with D maybe TRBD1 (5 bases). Germline-derived CDR1 and CDR2 are MGHRA and YSYEKL. The ends were cut back, 3 bases at V and 7 bases at J, with 18 bases in the middle. The CDR3 runs 15 residues. The CDR3 reads CASSHPASRVVGYTF. In nucleotides, the CDR3 is TGCGCCAGCAGCCACCCCGCGTCCAGGGTGGTTGGCTACACCTTC.

The rearrangement joins TRBV14 to TRBJ1-3; tentative D call: TRBD1 (5 bases). In germline, CDR1 is SGHDN, CDR2 FVKESK. The CDR3 consists of 13 residues. Between the trimmed V and J ends, which lost 4 bases and 4 bases, there was a span of 8 bases. The CDR3 region has the DNA TGTGCCAGCAGCCTGACAGTGGGAAACACCATATATTTT. Encoded protein: CASSLTVGNTIYF.

V is TRBV7-9 and J is TRBJ2-5; no clear D gene. The CDR3 covers 15 residues. V was shortened by 5 bases and J by 5 bases, with 18 bases between the two germline ends. Germline V gives CDR1 SEHNR, CDR2 FQNEAQ (reference sequence). CDR3 sequence reads: CASSPDVGLGETQYF. CDR3 coding DNA: TGTGCCAGCAGCCCGGACGTGGGGTTAGGGGAGACCCAGTACTTC. Filled out from reference TRBV7-9 and TRBJ2-5, the complete variable domain reads DTGVSQNPRHKITKRGQNVTFRCDPISEHNRLYWYRQTLGQGPEFLTYFQNEAQLEKSRLLSDRFSAERPKGSFSTLEIQRTEQGDSAMYLCASSPDVGLGETQYFGPGTRLLVL.

The sample holds one count of this clonotype. This chain uses TRBV29-1 with TRBJ1-1; 8 bases align to TRBD1. The trim removed 4 bases at V and 1 base at J, leaving 11 bases unmatched. This CDR3 spans 16 amino acids. In germline, CDR1 is SQVTM, CDR2 ANQGSEA. The CDR3 is CSVGQRGGQGNTEAFF. The CDR3 DNA follows: TGCAGCGTTGGACAAAGAGGAGGACAGGGGAACACTGAAGCTTTCTTT. Complete variable domain (other parts from reference TRBV29-1 and TRBJ1-1): SAVISQKPSRDICQRGTSLTIQCQVDSQVTMMFWYRQQPGQSLTLIATANQGSEATYESGFVIDKFPISRPNLTFSTLTVSNMSPEDSSIYLCSVGQRGGQGNTEAFFGQGTRLTVV.

The chain employs TRBV9 and TRBJ2-1, with unresolved D. With 1 base removed from V and 3 bases from J, the gap between germline ends came to 11 bases. The CDR3 sequence is 15 residues long. Germline CDR1 is SGDLS and CDR2 is YYNGEE. CDR3 loop: CASSVTDWNYNEQFF. DNA of the CDR3: TGTGCCAGCAGCGTAACCGACTGGAACTACAATGAGCAGTTCTTC.

The chain recombines TRBV11-2 with TRBJ2-1; D unresolved. The CDR3 runs 13 residues. With 3 bases removed from V and 0 bases from J, the gap between germline ends came to 3 bases. The germline V gene encodes CDR1 SGHAT and CDR2 FQNNGV. The CDR3, as DNA: TGTGCCAGCAGCTTCTCCTCCTACAATGAGCAGTTCTTC. It translates to CASSFSSYNEQFF.

The V gene is TRBV9, the J gene TRBJ1-5; D not resolved. The V gene lost 4 bases and the J gene lost 3 bases, with 11 bases spanning the gap. The CDR3 is 14 residues long. The germline V gene has CDR1 SGDLS and CDR2 YYNGEE. Here the CDR3 reads CASSPRAVNQPQHF. Here the CDR3 DNA reads TGTGCCAGCAGCCCCCGGGCAGTCAATCAGCCCCAGCATTTT.

The chain combines TRBV29-1 with TRBJ1-5; TRBD1 matches 9 bases. V lost 4 bases to trimming and J lost 5 bases; unmatched junction nucleotides: 0. This CDR3 comprises 12 residues. CDR1 and CDR2 (germline): SQVTM, ANQGSEA. The CDR3: CSVGTGDQPQHF. The CDR3 nucleotides read TGCAGCGTTGGGACAGGGGATCAGCCCCAGCATTTT.

This chain uses TRBV9 with TRBJ2-5, with TRBD1 matching over 7 bases. The CDR3 runs 14 residues. V shed 4 bases and J 2 bases; nucleotides not matched to a gene: 5. The germline V gene encodes CDR1 SGDLS and CDR2 YYNGEE. The CDR3 sequence is CASSITGQQETQYF. The CDR3 coding sequence is TGTGCCAGCAGCATTACGGGACAGCAAGAGACCCAGTACTTC.

In DNA, the CDR3 is TGCAGCGTTTCCGGCTCCTACGAGCAGTACTTC. Protein sequence: CSVSGSYEQYF. The chain employs TRBV29-1 and TRBJ2-7; D is unclear. CDR1 is SQVTM and CDR2 is ANQGSEA in the germline V gene. The CDR3 sequence is 11 residues long. Trimming pared 5 bases from V and 0 bases from J, leaving 5 bases between.

The chain joins TRBV19 to TRBJ1-5; D remains ambiguous. Trimming shortened V by 7 bases and J by 4 bases, and 2 bases separated the two germline ends. Germline V gene data show CDR1 as LNHDA and CDR2 as SQIVND (reference sequence). This CDR3 spans 10 amino acids. CDR3 in amino acids: CASINQPQHF. In DNA, the CDR3 is TGTGCCAGTATTAATCAGCCCCAGCATTTT.

This CDR3 reads CASSQGSGRTTQYF. The CDR3 region has the DNA TGTGCCAGCAGCCAAGGGAGCGGGAGGACTACGCAGTATTTT. The chain couples TRBV3-1 to TRBJ2-3; 9 bases match TRBD2. Per germline, CDR1 LGHDT and CDR2 YNNKEL (reference sequence). CDR3 length: 14 amino acids. V was clipped by 1 base and J by 8 bases; unmatched bases: 4.